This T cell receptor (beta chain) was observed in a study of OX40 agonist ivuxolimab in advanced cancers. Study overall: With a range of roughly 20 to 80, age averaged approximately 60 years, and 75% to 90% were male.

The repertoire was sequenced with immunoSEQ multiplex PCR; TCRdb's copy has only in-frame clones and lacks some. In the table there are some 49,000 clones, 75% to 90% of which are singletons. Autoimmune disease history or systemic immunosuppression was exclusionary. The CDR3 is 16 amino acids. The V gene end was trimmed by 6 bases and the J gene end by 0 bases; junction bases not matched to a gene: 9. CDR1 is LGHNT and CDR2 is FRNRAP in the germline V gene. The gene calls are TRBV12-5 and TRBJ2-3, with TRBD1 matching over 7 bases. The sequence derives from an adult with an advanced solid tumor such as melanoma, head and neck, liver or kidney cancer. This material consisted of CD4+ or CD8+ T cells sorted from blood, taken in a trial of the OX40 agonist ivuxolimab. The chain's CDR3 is CASGRNRGPSTDTQYF. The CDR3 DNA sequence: TGTGCTAGTGGCCGCAACAGGGGACCTAGCACAGATACGCAGTATTTT.